Given below is one T cell receptor (beta chain) in context. Its antigen is not yet known. The instrument was an Illumina HiSeq 2000. TCR beta cDNA libraries were prepared using 5'RACE template switching, which introduced a universal primer site and unique molecular identifiers. cDNA synthesis was primed from the TCR beta constant segment and was followed by two successive PCR amplification steps. The authors' analysis ran thus. MIGEC was used to demultiplex reads and group the reads by UMI, and MiTCR was used to assemble and quantify clonotypes. To exclude erroneous sequences, only TCR cDNA sequences supported by at least two reads were retained. The tcR package was used for downstream repertoire analysis, and clonotypes were matched across fractions by CDR3 nucleotide sequence plus V segment. VDJmatch was used to annotate antigen specificity against VDJdb, with one amino acid substitution in CDR3 permitted. TCRdb reprocessed the sequencing reads and holds a single record per CDR3 protein sequence, with no DNA. These V and J calls rely on TCRdb rather than the paper's analysis. The sample table holds 500,000 to 700,000 distinct CDR3 sequences. The ten largest make up 3.5% to 4.5% of the sample.

CDR1 and CDR2 are read off the germline V gene as SGHNT and YENEEA. From cysteine to phenylalanine, the CDR3 is 18 amino acids long. The nucleotide record is missing. To determine HCMV serostatus, a commercial ELISA kit was used to detect HCMV-specific IgG in serum. Peripheral blood mononuclear cells were isolated from blood by Ficoll density gradient centrifugation. The entry originates in a study of T cells expressing NK-cell markers (TCRdb year 2020). As for the study more broadly: Several donors provided sorted CD3+CD56+NKG2C+, CD3+CD56+NKG2C- and CD3+CD56-NKG2C+ T-cell subsets, whose TCR beta-chain repertoires were profiled. Among the eight sequenced donors, seven were HCMV-seropositive and one was HCMV-seronegative. Randomly selected healthy volunteers, three men and five women, were used as the eight sequenced donors. Libraries were sequenced as 2 x 150 bp reads on Illumina HiSeq 2000/2500, MiSeq or NextSeq.

The paper as a whole reports these results and caveats: Whether the expanded NKG2C-expressing T cell clones were specific for HCMV antigens was left unclear. For 6 or 7 donors, the dominant CD3+CD56+NKG2C+ clonotypes were among the top 10 CD8+ clonotypes and accounted for roughly 1.0-8% of CD8+ T cells. Those dominant clonotypes were again the most abundant among CD3+CD56-NKG2C+ cells in several donors, at roughly 28.3-60.1%.

Input material: blood T cells: a sorted CD56 or NKG2C T cell subset, CD4+ or CD8+ T cells, or bulk PBMC T cells (not recorded which). The receptor's source is a man aged 18 to 35 in good health. Donor details come from another sample of the same person, matched by shared clones. The chain is assembled from TRBV11-3 and TRBJ2-7; the TCRdb D gene call, TRBD2, has no DNA to confirm it. CDR3 region: CASSLGLAGLSRSYEQYF.